A selection of T cell receptor beta chains follows, all from one sample in a study of T cell repertoires in cytomegalovirus infection. From the reads, TCRdb called clonotypes with MiXCR, one entry per CDR3 protein. This sample yields approximately 74,000 distinct CDR3 sequences, of which around 40% are seen a single time; over 90% belongs to the top ten. No antigen has been assigned to these receptors. The sequencing here drew on CD8+ T cells from cultured PBMCs, taken from culture after CMV antigen stimulation. The receptors were gathered from a human donor in good health (CMV status not recorded). Some clones in this sample may be carry-over from other donors' samples. Each CDR3 is given without its conserved first and last residue. The D gene is left open where the match is weak. Size is omitted from some rows. Given values are once, few, many or a class for expanded clones.

clone size	V gene	J gene	D gene	CDR3 protein
.	TRBV6-2/TRBV6-3	TRBJ2-1	.	ASSIVTDEQF
few	TRBV4-2	TRBJ2-3	TRBD2	ASSQALAGGIDTQY
.	TRBV3-1	TRBJ2-1	TRBD1	ASSPGGASYNEQF
.	TRBV20-1	TRBJ1-1	.	SAIDPLSTEAF
.	TRBV6-8	TRBJ2-3	.	ASSRLGRFSDTQY
few	TRBV28	TRBJ1-6	TRBD1	ASSFGGQSSYNSPLH
.	TRBV3-1	TRBJ2-4	.	ASSRRLFLALRGRAAKNIQY
few	TRBV10-3	TRBJ2-7	.	AISEKGRLDEQY
few	TRBV6-5	TRBJ1-2	TRBD1	ASSPYRTGGDGYT
few	TRBV2	TRBJ2-1	.	ARTDGNEQF
.	TRBV7-9	TRBJ2-5	TRBD1	ASSPRDRGQETQY
few	TRBV20-1	TRBJ1-4	TRBD1	SARDPRGSSGNEKLF
.	TRBV5-4	TRBJ1-1	.	ASSLGAGHTEAF
many	TRBV7-4	TRBJ1-1	TRBD1	ASSVPGGPMNTEAF
.	TRBV7-9	TRBJ1-4	.	ASSSSGTGPSEGKLF
.	TRBV7-3	TRBJ1-2	.	ASSQLTAQGVEGYT
.	TRBV6-5	TRBJ1-1	.	ASSPEKNTEAF
many	TRBV7-6	TRBJ2-7	TRBD1	ASSLGQGPEEQY
.	TRBV9	TRBJ2-3	.	ASRGLTDTQY
.	TRBV6-8	TRBJ2-1	TRBD2	ASSYPTSGGPYNEQF
few	TRBV7-8	TRBJ2-7	TRBD1	ASSRDRALYEQY
few	TRBV19	TRBJ2-7	TRBD1	ASSIGTGSYEQY
.	TRBV7-8	TRBJ2-1	.	ASSGAAISYNEQF
.	TRBV12-3/TRBV12-4	TRBJ1-1	.	ASSIGAGNTEAF
few	TRBV7-8	TRBJ2-5	.	ASSPQGSSQETQY
few	TRBV12-3/TRBV12-4	TRBJ1-1	TRBD1	ASSFSLRDRSPNEAF